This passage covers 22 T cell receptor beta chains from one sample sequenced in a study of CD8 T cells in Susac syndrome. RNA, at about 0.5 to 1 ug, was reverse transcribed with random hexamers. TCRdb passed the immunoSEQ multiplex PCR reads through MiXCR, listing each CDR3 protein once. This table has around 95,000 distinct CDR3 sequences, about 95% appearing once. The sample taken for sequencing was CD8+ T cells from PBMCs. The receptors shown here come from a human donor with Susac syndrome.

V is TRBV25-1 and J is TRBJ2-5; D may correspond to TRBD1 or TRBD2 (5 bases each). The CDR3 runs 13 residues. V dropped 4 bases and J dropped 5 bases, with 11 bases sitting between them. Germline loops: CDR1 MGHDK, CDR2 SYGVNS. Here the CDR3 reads CASSANWGETQYF. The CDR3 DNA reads TGTGCCAGCAGTGCAAATTGGGGGGAGACCCAGTACTTC.

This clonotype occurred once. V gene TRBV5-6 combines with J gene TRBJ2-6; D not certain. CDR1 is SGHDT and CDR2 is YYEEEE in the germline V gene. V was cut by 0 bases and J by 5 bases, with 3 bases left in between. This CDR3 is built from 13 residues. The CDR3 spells CASSLGRANVLTF. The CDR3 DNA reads TGTGCCAGCAGCTTGGGGAGGGCCAACGTCCTGACTTTC.

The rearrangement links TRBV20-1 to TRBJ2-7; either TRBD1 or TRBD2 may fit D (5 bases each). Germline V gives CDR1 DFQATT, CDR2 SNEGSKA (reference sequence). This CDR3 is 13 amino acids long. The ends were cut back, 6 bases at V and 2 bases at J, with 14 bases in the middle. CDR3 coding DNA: TGCAGTGCAGGGCAGGGAGTGACCTACGAGCAGTACTTC. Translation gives CSAGQGVTYEQYF.

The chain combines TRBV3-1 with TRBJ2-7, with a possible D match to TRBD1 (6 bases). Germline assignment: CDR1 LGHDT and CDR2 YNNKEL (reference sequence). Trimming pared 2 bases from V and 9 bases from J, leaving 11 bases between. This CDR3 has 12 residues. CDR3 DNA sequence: TGTGCCAGCAGCCAATTGGCGGACAGGCAGTACTTC. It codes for CASSQLADRQYF.

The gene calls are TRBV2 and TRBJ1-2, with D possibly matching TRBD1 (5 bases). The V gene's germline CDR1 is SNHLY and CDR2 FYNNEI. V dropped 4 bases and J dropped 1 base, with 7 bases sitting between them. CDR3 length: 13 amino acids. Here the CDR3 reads CASSGGGNYGYTF. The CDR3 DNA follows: TGTGCCAGCAGTGGGGGCGGTAACTATGGCTACACCTTC.

The CDR3 reads CASSQGQLRDEQYF. DNA for the CDR3: TGTGCCAGCAGCCAAGGACAGCTTAGGGACGAGCAGTACTTC. This sequence joins TRBV3-1 and TRBJ2-7, with D maybe TRBD1 (5 bases). In germline, CDR1 is LGHDT, CDR2 YNNKEL (reference sequence). The CDR3 covers 14 residues. With 1 base removed from V and 5 bases from J, the gap between germline ends came to 12 bases.

The CDR3 DNA is TGCGCCAGCACTAGCGGGGGGCTCAACGGGGAGACCCAGTACTTC. It yields the protein CASTSGGLNGETQYF. The chain uses TRBV5-1 and TRBJ2-5; 11 bases are a match to TRBD2. The germline V gene has CDR1 SGHRS and CDR2 YFSETQ. V was pared by 6 bases and J by 5 bases, with 9 bases of the junction left unmatched. The CDR3 has 15 amino acids.

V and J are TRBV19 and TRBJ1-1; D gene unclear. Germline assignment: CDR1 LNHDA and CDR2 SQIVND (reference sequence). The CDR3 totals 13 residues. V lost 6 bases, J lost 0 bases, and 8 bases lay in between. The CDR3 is CASSDTLNTEAFF. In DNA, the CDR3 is TGTGCCAGTAGCGACACCCTGAACACTGAAGCTTTCTTT.

The chain's CDR3 is CARDTGIDTEAFF. The CDR3 DNA is TGTGCCAGAGACACGGGAATCGACACTGAAGCTTTCTTT. The chain carries TRBV2 and TRBJ1-1; D call uncertain. V lost 9 bases and J 3 bases, leaving 14 bases between the germline ends. The CDR3 covers 13 residues. Germline assignment: CDR1 SNHLY and CDR2 FYNNEI.

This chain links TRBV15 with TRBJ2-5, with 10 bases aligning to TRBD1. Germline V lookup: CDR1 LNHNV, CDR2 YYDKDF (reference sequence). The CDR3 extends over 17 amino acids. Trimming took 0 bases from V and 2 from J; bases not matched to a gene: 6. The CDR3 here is CATSRDRQGQGQETQYF. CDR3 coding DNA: TGTGCCACCAGCAGAGATCGCCAGGGACAGGGGCAAGAGACCCAGTACTTC.

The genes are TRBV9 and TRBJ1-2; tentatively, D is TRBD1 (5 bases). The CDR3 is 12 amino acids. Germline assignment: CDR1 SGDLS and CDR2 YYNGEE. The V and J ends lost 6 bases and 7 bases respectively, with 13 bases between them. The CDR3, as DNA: TGTGCCAGCAACATAAACCAGGGTGGCTACACCTTC. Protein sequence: CASNINQGGYTF.

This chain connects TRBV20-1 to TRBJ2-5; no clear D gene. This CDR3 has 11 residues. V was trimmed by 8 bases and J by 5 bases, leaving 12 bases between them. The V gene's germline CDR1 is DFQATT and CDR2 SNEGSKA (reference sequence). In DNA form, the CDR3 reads TGCAGTACCAAAGGGTGGGAGACCCAGTACTTC. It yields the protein CSTKGWETQYF.

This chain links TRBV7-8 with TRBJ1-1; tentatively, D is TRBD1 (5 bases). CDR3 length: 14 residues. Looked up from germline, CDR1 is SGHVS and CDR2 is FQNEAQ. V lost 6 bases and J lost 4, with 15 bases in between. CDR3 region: CASSPGPTGTEAFF. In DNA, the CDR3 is TGTGCCAGCAGTCCGGGGCCCACGGGCACTGAAGCTTTCTTT.

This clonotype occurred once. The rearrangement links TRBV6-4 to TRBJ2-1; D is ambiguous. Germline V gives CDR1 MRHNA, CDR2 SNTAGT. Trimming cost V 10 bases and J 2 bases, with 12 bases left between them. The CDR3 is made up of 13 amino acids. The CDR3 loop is CATKDRTYNEQFF. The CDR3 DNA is TGTGCCACCAAGGACCGGACCTACAATGAGCAGTTCTTC.

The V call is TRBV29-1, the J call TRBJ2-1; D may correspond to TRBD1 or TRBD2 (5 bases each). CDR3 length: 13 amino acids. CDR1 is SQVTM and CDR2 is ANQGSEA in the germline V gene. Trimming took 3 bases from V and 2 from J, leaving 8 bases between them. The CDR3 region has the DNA TGCAGCGTTGATGGGGGTACCTACAATGAGCAGTTCTTC. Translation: CSVDGGTYNEQFF.

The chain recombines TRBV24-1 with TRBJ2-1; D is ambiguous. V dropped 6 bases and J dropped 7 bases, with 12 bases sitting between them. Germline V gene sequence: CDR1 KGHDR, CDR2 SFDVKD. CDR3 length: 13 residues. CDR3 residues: CATSWSRMNEQFF. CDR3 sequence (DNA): TGTGCCACCAGTTGGTCCAGAATGAATGAGCAGTTCTTC.

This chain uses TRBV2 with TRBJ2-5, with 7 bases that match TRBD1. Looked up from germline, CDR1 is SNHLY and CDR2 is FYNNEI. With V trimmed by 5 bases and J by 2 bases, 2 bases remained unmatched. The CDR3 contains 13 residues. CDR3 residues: CASSRDSQETQYF. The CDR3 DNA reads TGTGCCAGCAGTCGGGACAGTCAAGAGACCCAGTACTTC. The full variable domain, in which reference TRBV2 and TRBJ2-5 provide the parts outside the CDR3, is EPEVTQTPSHQVTQMGQEVILRCVPISNHLYFYWYRQILGQKVEFLVSFYNNEISEKSEIFDDQFSVERPDGSNFTLKIRSTKLEDSAMYFCASSRDSQETQYFGPGTRLLVL.

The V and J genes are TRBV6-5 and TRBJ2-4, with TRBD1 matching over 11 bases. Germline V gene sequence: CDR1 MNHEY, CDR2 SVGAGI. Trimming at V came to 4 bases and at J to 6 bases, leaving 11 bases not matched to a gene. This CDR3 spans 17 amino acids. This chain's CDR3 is CASSSREGQGGGNIQYF. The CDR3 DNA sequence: TGTGCCAGCAGTTCCCGAGAGGGACAGGGGGGCGGAAACATTCAGTACTTC.

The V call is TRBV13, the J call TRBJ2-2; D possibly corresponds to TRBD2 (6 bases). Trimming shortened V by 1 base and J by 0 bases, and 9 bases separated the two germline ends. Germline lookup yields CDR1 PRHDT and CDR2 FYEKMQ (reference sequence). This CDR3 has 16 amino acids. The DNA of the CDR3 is TGTGCCAGCAGCTTAGCGGGGGAATCGAACACCGGGGAGCTGTTTTTT. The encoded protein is CASSLAGESNTGELFF.

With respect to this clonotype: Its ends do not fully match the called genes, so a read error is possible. The CDR3, as DNA: TGTGCCAGCACCTTACTAGCGGGAGGGCCCAGGGAGCAGTTCTTC. Residues: CASTLLAGGPREQFF. This chain connects TRBV7-9 to TRBJ2-1, with 13 nucleotides matching TRBD2. The germline V gene has CDR1 SEHNR and CDR2 FQNEAQ (reference sequence). The CDR3 totals 15 residues.

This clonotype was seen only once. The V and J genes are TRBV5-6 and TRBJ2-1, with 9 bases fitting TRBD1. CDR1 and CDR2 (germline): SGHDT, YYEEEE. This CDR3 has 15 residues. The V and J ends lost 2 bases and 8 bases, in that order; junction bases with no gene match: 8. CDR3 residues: CASSLYRGTGHEQFF. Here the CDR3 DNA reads TGTGCCAGCAGCTTATACAGAGGGACAGGGCATGAGCAGTTCTTC.

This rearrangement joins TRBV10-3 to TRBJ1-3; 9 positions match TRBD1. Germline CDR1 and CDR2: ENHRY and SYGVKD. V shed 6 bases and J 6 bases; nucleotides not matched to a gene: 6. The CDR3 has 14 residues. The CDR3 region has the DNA TGTGCCATCAGCCAGGGACAGGGCCCAAACACCATATATTTT. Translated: CAISQGQGPNTIYF.